The 29 T cell receptor beta chains reported below all come from one sample, sequenced in a study of T cells of healthy individuals. TCRdb called the 5' RACE reads again in MiXCR, with one record for every CDR3 protein. The table includes 60,000 to 70,000 distinct CDR3 sequences, 16% detected once. The receptors come from a human donor in good health.

This clonotype was picked up a small number of times. The genes are TRBV4-2 and TRBJ1-4; D gene ambiguous. Trimming stripped 0 bases from V and 5 bases from J, with 13 bases between. Per germline, CDR1 LGHNA and CDR2 YNFKEQ. The CDR3 covers 16 residues. CDR3 coding DNA: TGTGCCAGCAGCCAAGAACGCGGCAGTGGGAATGAAAAACTGTTTTTT. Translation gives CASSQERGSGNEKLFF.

V and J are TRBV2 and TRBJ2-1; 10 bases are shared with TRBD2. Losses at the gene ends were 6 bases for V and 4 bases for J; bases not matched to a gene: 3. This CDR3 is 14 amino acids long. CDR1 is SNHLY, CDR2 FYNNEI, per germline. The CDR3 is CASRGLAEYNEQFF. Written as DNA, the CDR3 is TGTGCCAGCAGAGGACTAGCGGAGTACAATGAGCAGTTCTTC.

The chain combines TRBV5-1 with TRBJ2-7, with TRBD1 matching 10 bases. V dropped 3 bases and J dropped 0; count of bases not matched to a gene: 12. Germline V gene data show CDR1 as SGHRS and CDR2 as YFSETQ. The CDR3 is 18 residues long. The CDR3 loop reads CASSSVRDRGLSSYEQYF. The CDR3 DNA sequence: TGCGCCAGCAGCTCAGTCCGGGACAGGGGACTGAGCTCCTACGAGCAGTACTTC.

The sample holds many counts of this clonotype. The chain couples TRBV10-3 to TRBJ2-1; 8 bases match TRBD2. V trimming: 2 bases; J trimming: 6 bases; junction bases outside the gene matches: 18. CDR3 length: 19 residues. In germline, CDR1 is ENHRY, CDR2 SYGVKD. CDR3 amino acids: CAISELADQAAGDTNEQFF. CDR3 DNA sequence: TGTGCCATCAGTGAGCTCGCCGATCAAGCAGCGGGAGATACCAATGAGCAGTTCTTC.

The V and J genes are TRBV7-9 and TRBJ2-1, with 7 bases lining up with TRBD1. The CDR3 totals 15 residues. Germline V CDR1 and CDR2: SEHNR, FQNEAQ (reference sequence). The J segment lost 3 bases and the V segment lost 4 bases, leaving 6 bases of the junction unmatched. The CDR3 is CASSYRGPLYNEQFF. The CDR3 DNA sequence: TGTGCCAGCAGCTATAGGGGGCCCCTCTACAATGAGCAGTTCTTC. Supplemented by reference TRBV7-9 and TRBJ2-1, the full variable domain reads DTGVSQNPRHKITKRGQNVTFRCDPISEHNRLYWYRQTLGQGPEFLTYFQNEAQLEKSRLLSDRFSAERPKGSFSTLEIQRTEQGDSAMYLCASSYRGPLYNEQFFGPGTRLTVL.

CDR3 in amino acids: CASSLVEGISYQETQYF. DNA for the CDR3: TGTGCCAGCAGTTTGGTTGAGGGGATCAGCTACCAAGAGACCCAGTACTTC. This chain connects TRBV28 to TRBJ2-5; the D gene could be TRBD1 or TRBD2 (5 bases each). This CDR3 contains 17 residues. The ends were cut back, 3 bases at V and 0 bases at J, with 17 bases in the middle. In germline, CDR1 is MDHEN, CDR2 SYDVKM.

The chain carries TRBV11-2 and TRBJ1-2; D call uncertain. This CDR3 has 15 residues. Trimming stripped 4 bases from V and 0 bases from J, with 12 bases between. Germline V CDR1 and CDR2: SGHAT, FQNNGV. DNA for the CDR3: TGTGCCAGCAGCTCGGACCTACAAGCTAACTATGGCTACACCTTC. Residues: CASSSDLQANYGYTF.

This clonotype showed up just a few times. The CDR3 DNA sequence: TGTGCCAGCAGTTTTCGGGGTCACTACACCGGGGAGCTGTTTTTT. Translation gives CASSFRGHYTGELFF. The V call is TRBV12-3 or TRBV12-4, the J call TRBJ2-2; D perhaps matches TRBD2 (5 bases). The CDR3 has 15 amino acids. Between the trimmed V and J ends, which lost 3 bases and 3 bases, there was a span of 11 bases.

This clonotype was picked up a small number of times. V and J are TRBV20-1 and TRBJ2-3, with 12 bases identical to TRBD2. Per germline, CDR1 DFQATT and CDR2 SNEGSKA (reference sequence). V shed 6 bases, J shed 0 bases, and the junction held 13 bases outside the gene matches. This CDR3 spans 18 amino acids. Here the CDR3 reads CSAYRPGLAGLSTDTQYF. Written as DNA, the CDR3 is TGCAGTGCCTACCGACCGGGACTAGCGGGTCTCAGCACAGATACGCAGTATTTT.

The V and J genes are TRBV6-5 and TRBJ2-7; 10 bases are a match to TRBD1. CDR1 and CDR2 from the germline V gene are MNHEY and SVGAGI. After removal of 0 bases from V and 2 bases from J, the junction contained 7 bases not matched to a gene. The CDR3 runs 17 residues. As DNA, the CDR3 is TGTGCCAGCAGTTACTCGAAGACAGGGGGCCGCGCCTACGAGCAGTACTTC. It encodes CASSYSKTGGRAYEQYF.

Turning to this clonotype: This may arise from a read error, as a much more abundant clone is one base away. This chain uses TRBV12-3 or TRBV12-4 with TRBJ1-2; 8 bases map to TRBD1. CDR3 length equals 13 residues. The DNA for the CDR3 is TGTACCAGCAGTTTTGAGACAGGGGACGGCTACACCTTC. Protein: CTSSFETGDGYTF.

This clonotype was picked up many times. The rearrangement joins TRBV9 to TRBJ2-2; D gene unclear. Looked up from germline, CDR1 is SGDLS and CDR2 is YYNGEE. V was shortened by 2 bases and J by 1 base, with 6 bases between the two germline ends. The CDR3 length is 14 residues. CDR3 region: CASSVRQNTGELFF. The DNA of the CDR3 is TGTGCCAGCAGCGTCCGACAGAACACCGGGGAGCTGTTTTTT.

This clonotype came up a few times. This chain joins TRBV5-5 and TRBJ2-1, with 7 positions matching TRBD1. In germline, CDR1 is SGHKS, CDR2 YYEKEE (reference sequence). V dropped 1 base and J dropped 1; count of bases not matched to a gene: 2. This CDR3 is built from 15 residues. The CDR3 spells CASSLQQGSYNEQFF. The CDR3 DNA reads as TGTGCCAGCAGCTTGCAACAGGGGTCCTACAATGAGCAGTTCTTC.

This chain joins TRBV6-4 and TRBJ1-6, with D possibly matching TRBD1 (5 bases). This CDR3 region has 14 residues. V was clipped by 4 bases and J by 5 bases, with 9 bases between them. CDR1 MRHNA and CDR2 SNTAGT come from the germline V gene. CDR3 sequence (DNA): TGTGCCAGCAGTGCGAGGGGAAATAATTCACCCCTCCACTTT. As protein: CASSARGNNSPLHF.

This clonotype turned up a few times. CDR3 nucleotide sequence: TGCAGTGCTAGTGTGGGCACTGAAGCTTTCTTT. Its translation: CSASVGTEAFF. The rearrangement joins TRBV20-1 to TRBJ1-1; D call uncertain. The CDR3 is 11 amino acids. Germline loops: CDR1 DFQATT, CDR2 SNEGSKA (reference sequence). V lost 3 bases and J 4 bases, leaving 6 bases between the germline ends.

The chain is built from TRBV20-1 and TRBJ1-1; D ambiguous. Trimming cost V 1 base and J 5 bases, with 14 bases left between them. Germline loops: CDR1 DFQATT, CDR2 SNEGSKA (reference sequence). This CDR3 contains 14 residues. The CDR3 sequence is CSARGDGPSTEAFF. The CDR3 DNA follows: TGCAGTGCTAGAGGAGACGGGCCTTCAACTGAAGCTTTCTTT.

This clonotype was counted a few times. The chain combines TRBV27 with TRBJ2-1; tentatively, D is TRBD1 (6 bases). The germline CDR1 and CDR2 sequences are MNHEY and SMNVEV (reference sequence). The CDR3 totals 12 residues. V gave up 6 bases and J gave up 4 bases, with 7 bases separating them. The chain's CDR3 is CASRQGYNEQFF. In DNA, the CDR3 is TGTGCCAGCAGACAGGGTTACAATGAGCAGTTCTTC.

This rearrangement joins TRBV10-3 to TRBJ2-1; D is uncertain. V shed 3 bases and J shed 5 bases, with 8 bases lying between them. Germline CDR1 reads ENHRY; CDR2 reads SYGVKD. The CDR3 consists of 13 residues. CDR3 sequence: CAISDKVNNEQFF. DNA for the CDR3: TGTGCCATCAGTGATAAGGTGAACAATGAGCAGTTCTTC.

This clonotype was seen repeatedly, ten times or more. The genes are TRBV6-6 and TRBJ2-1, with a possible D match to TRBD2 (7 bases). Trimming left V 6 bases short and J 10 bases short, with 16 bases between. From germline, CDR1 is MNHNY and CDR2 SVGAGI (reference sequence). The CDR3 is 13 residues long. This CDR3 reads CASSPSGGMEQFF. For the CDR3, the DNA is TGTGCCAGCAGCCCCTCGGGGGGCATGGAGCAGTTCTTC.

The J gene is TRBJ1-4, the V gene TRBV20-1; no firm D call. This CDR3 has 12 residues. Trimming pared 3 bases from V and 8 bases from J, leaving 10 bases between. Germline CDR1 is DFQATT and CDR2 is SNEGSKA (reference sequence). CDR3 amino acids: CSARSLREKLFF. Written as DNA, the CDR3 is TGCAGTGCTAGGAGTTTACGGGAAAAACTGTTTTTT.

V and J are TRBV2 and TRBJ2-2; 10 positions match TRBD2. Germline CDR1 SNHLY, CDR2 FYNNEI. The ends lost 7 bases at V and 5 bases at J; junction bases unmatched: 4. The CDR3 length is 14 residues. The CDR3 sequence is CASMTSGPTGELFF. The CDR3, as DNA: TGTGCCAGCATGACTAGCGGGCCGACCGGGGAGCTGTTTTTT.

This clonotype was seen more than once but under ten times. The gene calls are TRBV3-1 and TRBJ2-7; D gene unclear. V was shortened by 0 bases and J by 3 bases, with 9 bases between the two germline ends. CDR1 and CDR2 (germline): LGHDT, YNNKEL (reference sequence). The CDR3 covers 14 residues. The CDR3 DNA reads as TGTGCCAGCAGCCAAGATCGTCAGAGCTACGAGCAGTACTTC. This codes for CASSQDRQSYEQYF.

This clonotype was seen a handful of times. The chain joins TRBV5-1 to TRBJ2-7; TRBD1 matches 10 bases. The CDR3 runs to 13 residues. V dropped 4 bases and J dropped 6; count of bases not matched to a gene: 4. Germline V gives CDR1 SGHRS, CDR2 YFSETQ. Written as DNA, the CDR3 is TGCGCCAGCAGCCCGGGACAGGGGTTCGAGCAGTACTTC. This encodes CASSPGQGFEQYF.

The chain uses TRBV20-1 and TRBJ2-2, with 10 positions matching TRBD2. The CDR3 has 16 amino acids. Germline CDR1 DFQATT, CDR2 SNEGSKA (reference sequence). J gave up 6 bases and V 5 bases, and 12 bases lay outside the gene matches. CDR3 sequence: CSAALIAGGLAGELFF. The CDR3 DNA is TGCAGTGCTGCTTTGATAGCGGGAGGTTTGGCCGGGGAGCTGTTTTTT.

Many counts were recorded for this clonotype. This chain joins TRBV29-1 and TRBJ2-1; no definite D call. This CDR3 spans 12 amino acids. The germline V gene encodes CDR1 SQVTM and CDR2 ANQGSEA. V was shortened by 6 bases and J by 9 bases, with 15 bases between the two germline ends. The CDR3 DNA reads as TGCAGCGTATCATCCGAGTCTCTTGAGCAGTTCTTC. It encodes CSVSSESLEQFF.

This clonotype was detected a few times. The chain links TRBV6-6 to TRBJ2-5; D not certain. Germline V gene sequence: CDR1 MNHNY, CDR2 SVGAGI (reference sequence). V gave up 4 bases and J gave up 2 bases, with 5 bases separating them. There are 12 residues in the CDR3. In nucleotides, the CDR3 is TGTGCCAGCAGTTCCAATCAAGAGACCCAGTACTTC. Amino acids: CASSSNQETQYF.

This clonotype was detected ten times or more. V usage is TRBV3-1 and J usage is TRBJ2-7; no firm D call. V lost 9 bases and J lost 6, with 18 bases in between. This CDR3 is built from 13 residues. Looked up from germline, CDR1 is LGHDT and CDR2 is YNNKEL (reference sequence). The CDR3 region is CASEEGNRAEQYF. In DNA form, the CDR3 reads TGTGCCAGTGAGGAAGGGAATCGGGCCGAGCAGTACTTC.

This clonotype has at least ten counts. This CDR3 reads CSVDVGGSGANVLTF. DNA for the CDR3: TGCAGCGTTGATGTTGGGGGTTCTGGGGCCAACGTCCTGACTTTC. J is TRBJ2-6 and V is TRBV29-1, with D possibly called TRBD1 or TRBD2 (5 bases each). CDR1 is SQVTM, CDR2 ANQGSEA, per germline. The CDR3 is 15 residues long. The V end lost 3 bases, the J end lost 1 base, and 10 bases lay between the germline ends.

The V call is TRBV28, the J call TRBJ1-5; D gene uncertain. CDR1 and CDR2 from the germline V gene are MDHEN and SYDVKM. The CDR3 runs to 14 residues. V gave up 5 bases and J gave up 2 bases, with 10 bases separating them. In DNA, the CDR3 is TGTGCCAGCAGTCGGGGTCTTCGCAATCAGCCCCAGCATTTT. Translation gives CASSRGLRNQPQHF.